This is a list of T cell receptor beta chains from one sample in a study of cytomegalovirus exposure and HLA in healthy donors. Profiled with immunoSEQ multiplex PCR; TCRdb holds only in-frame clones, not every one. The table lists tens of thousands of clones. The specimen was PBMCs. Every receptor here comes from a man aged 18 to 35 in good health and CMV-seropositive. CDR3s include the opening cysteine and the closing phenylalanine or tryptophan. D genes are given only for firm matches.

J gene: TRBJ2-3; V gene: TRBV6-5; D gene: TRBD2; CDR3 protein: CASRLGLAGVNTQYF; CDR3 DNA: TGTGCCAGCAGACTCGGACTAGCGGGAGTCAATACGCAGTATTTT
J gene: TRBJ2-3; V gene: TRBV6-4; D gene: TRBD2; CDR3 protein: CASSLLAGGLDTQYF; CDR3 DNA: TGTGCCAGCAGCTTACTAGCGGGGGGGCTTGATACGCAGTATTTT
J gene: TRBJ2-7; V gene: TRBV11-3; D gene: TRBD2; CDR3 protein: CASSRLAGASYEQYF; CDR3 DNA: TGTGCCAGCAGCCGACTAGCGGGCGCCTCCTACGAGCAGTACTTC
J gene: TRBJ2-1; V gene: TRBV5-4; D gene: TRBD2; CDR3 protein: CASSLTASGAYNEQFF; CDR3 DNA: TGTGCCAGCAGCTTGACAGCTAGCGGGGCCTACAATGAGCAGTTCTTC
J gene: TRBJ2-7; V gene: TRBV6-1; D gene: -; CDR3 protein: CASSEGAYEQYF; CDR3 DNA: TGTGCCAGCAGTGAAGGCGCCTACGAGCAGTACTTC
J gene: TRBJ2-2; V gene: TRBV30; D gene: -; CDR3 protein: CAWSVMGVNTGELFF; CDR3 DNA: TGTGCCTGGAGTGTTATGGGAGTGAACACCGGGGAGCTGTTTTTT
J gene: TRBJ1-1; V gene: TRBV11-1; D gene: -; CDR3 protein: CASSLAGGPGAEAFF; CDR3 DNA: TGTGCCAGCAGCTTAGCGGGAGGCCCGGGCGCTGAAGCTTTCTTT
J gene: TRBJ1-1; V gene: TRBV5-1; D gene: TRBD1; CDR3 protein: CASSFTGTGGLGETEAFF; CDR3 DNA: TGCGCCAGCAGCTTTACCGGGACAGGGGGTTTGGGAGAAACTGAAGCTTTCTTT
J gene: TRBJ1-3; V gene: TRBV5-1; D gene: -; CDR3 protein: CASRQGGSGNTIYF; CDR3 DNA: TGCGCCAGCAGGCAGGGTGGCTCTGGAAACACCATATATTTT
J gene: TRBJ1-3; V gene: TRBV5-8; D gene: -; CDR3 protein: CASSSTGQSGNTIYF; CDR3 DNA: TGTGCCAGCAGCTCGACAGGACAATCTGGAAACACCATATATTTT
J gene: TRBJ2-7; V gene: TRBV6-6; D gene: TRBD1; CDR3 protein: CASSYSSRRDRGSFF; CDR3 DNA: TGTGCCAGCAGTTACTCGAGTCGCCGGGACAGGGGTAGCTTCTTC
J gene: TRBJ1-1; V gene: TRBV5-1; D gene: TRBD1; CDR3 protein: CASSWTGQTVMGTEAFF; CDR3 DNA: TGCGCCAGCAGCTGGACAGGACAGACAGTCATGGGCACTGAAGCTTTCTTT
J gene: TRBJ1-2; V gene: TRBV11-2; D gene: -; CDR3 protein: CASTSGAGNPYGYTF; CDR3 DNA: TGTGCCAGCACCTCAGGGGCAGGGAACCCATATGGCTACACCTTC
J gene: TRBJ2-7; V gene: TRBV2; D gene: -; CDR3 protein: CASRLNRVDYEQYF; CDR3 DNA: TGTGCCAGCAGACTAAATCGTGTGGATTACGAGCAGTACTTC
J gene: TRBJ1-1; V gene: TRBV10-3; D gene: TRBD1; CDR3 protein: CAISKLQGSQMNTEAFF; CDR3 DNA: TGTGCCATCAGCAAATTACAGGGGTCCCAAATGAACACTGAAGCTTTCTTT
J gene: TRBJ1-5; V gene: TRBV19; D gene: TRBD1; CDR3 protein: CASTQGNQPQHF; CDR3 DNA: TGTGCCAGTACACAGGGGAATCAGCCCCAGCATTTT
J gene: TRBJ2-7; V gene: TRBV11-1; D gene: -; CDR3 protein: CASSLSGYYYEQYF; CDR3 DNA: TGTGCCAGCAGCTTATCGGGGTATTACTACGAGCAGTACTTC
J gene: TRBJ2-5; V gene: TRBV25-1; D gene: TRBD2; CDR3 protein: CASSGTSRETQYF; CDR3 DNA: TGTGCCAGCAGTGGGACTAGCCGTGAGACCCAGTACTTC
J gene: TRBJ2-2; V gene: TRBV5-4; D gene: TRBD2; CDR3 protein: CASSGGGRRSTGELFF; CDR3 DNA: TGTGCCAGCAGCGGCGGGGGGCGGAGGAGCACCGGGGAGCTGTTTTTT
J gene: TRBJ2-7; V gene: TRBV4-1; D gene: TRBD2; CDR3 protein: CASSQDHGLAGVDEQYF; CDR3 DNA: TGCGCCAGCAGCCAAGATCATGGTCTAGCGGGAGTCGACGAGCAGTACTTC
J gene: TRBJ2-2; V gene: TRBV5-1; D gene: TRBD1; CDR3 protein: CASSPSRDSTGELFF; CDR3 DNA: TGCGCCAGCAGCCCGTCCCGGGACAGTACCGGGGAGCTGTTTTTT
J gene: TRBJ1-1; V gene: TRBV19; D gene: TRBD1; CDR3 protein: CASILATGALNTEAFF; CDR3 DNA: TGTGCCAGTATCCTGGCCACAGGGGCCCTGAACACTGAAGCTTTCTTT
J gene: TRBJ1-2; V gene: TRBV9; D gene: TRBD1; CDR3 protein: CASSPTDRAYGYTF; CDR3 DNA: TGTGCCAGCAGCCCTACGGACAGGGCCTATGGCTACACCTTC
J gene: TRBJ2-7; V gene: TRBV6-1; D gene: TRBD1; CDR3 protein: CASSVTGIDEQYF; CDR3 DNA: TGTGCCAGCAGTGTGACAGGGATCGACGAGCAGTACTTC
J gene: TRBJ2-7; V gene: TRBV7-8; D gene: -; CDR3 protein: CASSLYRGGYEQYF; CDR3 DNA: TGTGCCAGCAGCTTATACAGGGGGGGCTACGAGCAGTACTTC
J gene: TRBJ2-1; V gene: TRBV29-1; D gene: -; CDR3 protein: CSAYLLADNEQFF; CDR3 DNA: TGCAGCGCATACCTTTTAGCGGACAATGAGCAGTTCTTC
J gene: TRBJ2-7; V gene: TRBV4-1; D gene: TRBD1; CDR3 protein: CASSQLGQGPLGEQYF; CDR3 DNA: TGCGCCAGCAGCCAACTGGGACAGGGGCCGCTGGGCGAGCAGTACTTC
J gene: TRBJ2-3; V gene: TRBV9; D gene: TRBD2; CDR3 protein: CASSVGTSRNTQYF; CDR3 DNA: TGTGCCAGCAGCGTAGGGACTAGCAGAAATACGCAGTATTTT
J gene: TRBJ2-1; V gene: TRBV7-9; D gene: TRBD2; CDR3 protein: CASSIGTSGGITYNEQFF; CDR3 DNA: TGTGCCAGCAGCATAGGGACTAGCGGGGGGATTACCTACAATGAGCAGTTCTTC
J gene: TRBJ2-7; V gene: TRBV11-2; D gene: -; CDR3 protein: CASSSPRAGKSYEQYF; CDR3 DNA: TGTGCCAGCAGCTCACCCAGGGCAGGGAAGTCCTACGAGCAGTACTTC
J gene: TRBJ1-5; V gene: TRBV19; D gene: TRBD1; CDR3 protein: CASSFRDRVQPQHF; CDR3 DNA: TGTGCCAGTAGTTTTCGGGACAGGGTACAGCCCCAGCATTTT
J gene: TRBJ1-1; V gene: TRBV7-9; D gene: -; CDR3 protein: CASSLVDRGNTEAFF; CDR3 DNA: TGTGCCAGCAGCTTAGTCGACCGGGGGAACACTGAAGCTTTCTTT
J gene: TRBJ2-7; V gene: TRBV19; D gene: TRBD1; CDR3 protein: CASSITGVSEQYF; CDR3 DNA: TGTGCCAGTAGTATTACAGGGGTATCCGAGCAGTACTTC
J gene: TRBJ1-1; V gene: TRBV19; D gene: -; CDR3 protein: CASRVDINTEAFF; CDR3 DNA: TGTGCCAGTCGGGTAGATATTAACACTGAAGCTTTCTTT
J gene: TRBJ1-1; V gene: TRBV6-5; D gene: -; CDR3 protein: CASSYRVNTEAFF; CDR3 DNA: TGTGCCAGCAGCTACCGGGTGAACACTGAAGCTTTCTTT
J gene: TRBJ1-5; V gene: TRBV6-1; D gene: -; CDR3 protein: CASNPWGGSNQPQHF; CDR3 DNA: TGTGCCAGCAACCCCTGGGGGGGGAGCAATCAGCCCCAGCATTTT
J gene: TRBJ2-3; V gene: TRBV5-1; D gene: -; CDR3 protein: CASSLAVAVTDTQYF; CDR3 DNA: TGCGCCAGCAGCTTGGCGGTCGCGGTCACAGATACGCAGTATTTT
J gene: TRBJ1-1; V gene: TRBV30; D gene: -; CDR3 protein: CAWTVDRNTEAFF; CDR3 DNA: TGTGCCTGGACAGTCGACAGGAACACTGAAGCTTTCTTT
J gene: TRBJ1-5; V gene: TRBV4-1; D gene: -; CDR3 protein: CASSPQGTGNQPQHF; CDR3 DNA: TGCGCCAGCAGCCCCCAGGGCACGGGCAATCAGCCCCAGCATTTT
J gene: TRBJ2-2; V gene: TRBV4-1; D gene: -; CDR3 protein: CASSPQQGRGTGELFF; CDR3 DNA: TGCGCCAGCAGCCCACAGCAGGGGAGAGGCACCGGGGAGCTGTTTTTT
J gene: TRBJ1-1; V gene: TRBV6-1; D gene: -; CDR3 protein: CASASWGGDTEAFF; CDR3 DNA: TGTGCCAGCGCCTCATGGGGGGGTGACACTGAAGCTTTCTTT
J gene: TRBJ1-1; V gene: TRBV28; D gene: -; CDR3 protein: CASSLGRGLEAFF; CDR3 DNA: TGTGCCAGCAGTTTAGGCAGGGGCCTTGAAGCTTTCTTT
J gene: TRBJ1-1; V gene: TRBV6-1; D gene: -; CDR3 protein: CASLTRRMDTEAFF; CDR3 DNA: TGTGCCAGCCTCACGCGGCGGATGGACACTGAAGCTTTCTTT
J gene: TRBJ1-1; V gene: TRBV4-1; D gene: -; CDR3 protein: CASSQYNAAMNTEAFF; CDR3 DNA: TGCGCCAGCAGCCAATATAACGCGGCCATGAACACTGAAGCTTTCTTT
J gene: TRBJ1-1; V gene: TRBV7-9; D gene: -; CDR3 protein: CASQGRGRNTEAFF; CDR3 DNA: TGTGCCAGTCAGGGGCGCGGAAGGAACACTGAAGCTTTCTTT
J gene: TRBJ1-4; V gene: TRBV9; D gene: -; CDR3 protein: CASSVGRGSGNEKLFF; CDR3 DNA: TGTGCCAGCAGCGTAGGTCGGGGGAGCGGAAATGAAAAACTGTTTTTT
J gene: TRBJ1-2; V gene: TRBV27; D gene: TRBD1; CDR3 protein: CASSRTGALYGYTF; CDR3 DNA: TGTGCCAGCAGCAGAACAGGGGCCCTCTATGGCTACACCTTC
J gene: TRBJ2-7; V gene: TRBV5-1; D gene: TRBD1; CDR3 protein: CASSFTLYRGTGSYEQYF; CDR3 DNA: TGCGCCAGCAGCTTTACCCTTTATCGGGGGACAGGATCCTACGAGCAGTACTTC